This record covers a single T cell receptor (beta chain). The V end was cut by 4 bases, the J end by 4 bases, with 13 bases between. The germline V gene has CDR1 SGHTA and CDR2 FQGTGA. This CDR3 has 14 amino acids. This sample stems from a study of blood T cell repertoires in COVID-19. Study overall: Acute and convalescent COVID-19 samples came from the United States, Italy and Spain. PBMCs, B-cell-depleted T cells, or T cells provided the cDNA or gDNA that made up the material.

Followed over time, Seattle patients had been enrolled while infection was active. How the authors handled the data: Reference gene primer amplification in the assay estimated nucleated cell counts. Sequenced by immunoSEQ multiplex PCR; TCRdb stores in-frame clones only, minus some. The D gene and trimming were derived from the DNA, and the V and J assignments and clone size from that table. Here the sample spans 240,000 or so clones, 80% to 90% being singletons. This receptor was taken from a woman of 80 years or more with COVID-19, enrolled during active disease. The sequenced material came from peripheral blood. The chain recombines TRBV7-3 with TRBJ2-5; the D gene is possibly TRBD2 (6 bases). CDR3 region: CASSWDSAAETQYF. The CDR3 DNA sequence: TGTGCCAGCAGCTGGGACTCCGCCGCAGAGACCCAGTACTTC.